The rows below give T cell receptor beta chains drawn from one sample of a study of Ad26.COV2.S vaccination and SARS-CoV-2 variants. The table came from immunoSEQ multiplex PCR; TCRdb's copy has only in-frame clones and leaves some out. The sample has about 680,000 clones; around 92% are singletons. This material consisted of peripheral blood, taken in a trial of Ad26.COV2.S vaccine versus placebo. The receptors come from a person between 18 and 59 years old who received the Ad26.COV2.S COVID-19 vaccine or a placebo. CDR3s include the opening cysteine and the closing phenylalanine or tryptophan. The order of the fields is CDR3 DNA, CDR3 protein, D gene, clone size, J gene, V gene. D genes are given only for firm matches. The size entry is marked missing in some rows and otherwise reads once, few, many or a size class.

TGTGCCACCAGCAGTTTCGGGGGCGCCCAGTACAATGAGCAGTTCTTC | CATSSFGGAQYNEQFF | . | few | TRBJ2-1 | TRBV15
TGTGCCAGCAGCGCCACATCGGGTGAAGCTTTCTTT | CASSATSGEAFF | . | . | TRBJ1-1 | TRBV9
TGTGCCAGCAGCCCAAGTGGGACTGGGACTCAAGAGACCCAGTACTTC | CASSPSGTGTQETQYF | . | . | TRBJ2-5 | TRBV11-1
TGTGCCATCAGTGAGTCCCGCACAGATACGCAGTATTTT | CAISESRTDTQYF | . | . | TRBJ2-3 | TRBV10-3
TGTGCCAGCTCAACCTCAGGGATGGGCACTGAAGCTTTCTTT | CASSTSGMGTEAFF | . | . | TRBJ1-1 | TRBV18
TGCGCCAGCAGTGTTGGGGCGGCCGGGGAGCTGTTTTTT | CASSVGAAGELFF | . | . | TRBJ2-2 | TRBV10-1
TGTGCCAGCAGCTTAAGGGGTGGGATGGACACTGAAGCTTTCTTT | CASSLRGGMDTEAFF | . | . | TRBJ1-1 | TRBV5-4
TGTGCCAGCAGTCCAGCGGGAGGCTACACAGATACGCAGTATTTT | CASSPAGGYTDTQYF | TRBD2 | . | TRBJ2-3 | TRBV2
TGTGCCAGCAGCCAAGACTGGACAGCCAGGAACACTGAAGCTTTCTTT | CASSQDWTARNTEAFF | . | . | TRBJ1-1 | TRBV3-1/TRBV3-2
TGTGCCAGCAGTGAGATAGCATTCGGTGGCACAGATACGCAGTATTTT | CASSEIAFGGTDTQYF | . | . | TRBJ2-3 | TRBV2
TGTGCCAGCAGCCCAAGTAAGTTCGGGGGGCTATACAATGAGCAGTTCTTC | CASSPSKFGGLYNEQFF | . | . | TRBJ2-1 | TRBV9
TGTGCCAGCGGGACCTACGAGCAGTACTTC | CASGTYEQYF | . | few | TRBJ2-7 | TRBV11-2
TGCACCAGCAGCCCCTTTCCCGAGACTAGCAAAGAGACCCAGTACTTC | CTSSPFPETSKETQYF | . | . | TRBJ2-5 | TRBV1
TGTGCCAGTAGTATAGTGGCGGGATTTAATGAGCAGTTCTTC | CASSIVAGFNEQFF | . | . | TRBJ2-1 | TRBV19
TGTGCCAGCAGCTTAGATCCGGCTAGCGGGACCCGCGAGCAGTACTTC | CASSLDPASGTREQYF | TRBD2 | . | TRBJ2-7 | TRBV11-2
TGCAGTCGCGGGGGGCGTGAGACCCAGTACTTC | CSRGGRETQYF | TRBD2 | . | TRBJ2-5 | TRBV20-1
TGCGCCAGCACCATCACAGATCCTCAAGAGACCCAGTACTTC | CASTITDPQETQYF | . | . | TRBJ2-5 | TRBV5-1
TGTGCCAGCAGTTTAACCTGGAGCTCTGGAAACACCATATATTTT | CASSLTWSSGNTIYF | . | few | TRBJ1-3 | TRBV7-8
TGCGCCAGCAGCTTTGGGACTAGCGGCCTCCAAGAGACCCAGTACTTC | CASSFGTSGLQETQYF | TRBD2 | once | TRBJ2-5 | TRBV5-1
TGTGCCAGCTCACCTGGACCCCCGAACACTGAAGCTTTCTTT | CASSPGPPNTEAFF | . | . | TRBJ1-1 | TRBV18
TGTGCCAGTAGTATCGACGGGGAGGCTCAGCCCCAGCATTTT | CASSIDGEAQPQHF | . | . | TRBJ1-5 | TRBV19
TGTGCCAGCTCACCTCTAACAGGCTTCTCCTACAATGAGCAGTTCTTC | CASSPLTGFSYNEQFF | . | . | TRBJ2-1 | TRBV18
TGTGCCAGCAGCCAAGAAGGGCGTTCAGAGCCCCAGCATTTT | CASSQEGRSEPQHF | . | few | TRBJ1-5 | TRBV4-2
TGTGCCAGCAGCTACTCCGGAGTTGGCTACGAGCAGTACTTC | CASSYSGVGYEQYF | . | . | TRBJ2-7 | TRBV3-1/TRBV3-2
TGTGCTAGTGGTCTGGGGACTCTCCAGTACTTC | CASGLGTLQYF | . | . | TRBJ2-5 | TRBV12-5
TGTGCCAGCAGTGACGGGTCCACAGGGGGCTACGAGCAGTACTTC | CASSDGSTGGYEQYF | TRBD1 | . | TRBJ2-7 | TRBV6-6
TGTGCCAGTAGTATAGGGCCCAGGAACACCGGGGAGCTGTTTTTT | CASSIGPRNTGELFF | . | . | TRBJ2-2 | TRBV19
TGTGCCAGCAGCCGGGGACCCGACTATGGCTACACCTTC | CASSRGPDYGYTF | . | . | TRBJ1-2 | TRBV6-5
TGTGCCAGCAGCCCACTCAGCCTATCCCTGGGCTCGTACGAGCAGTACTTC | CASSPLSLSLGSYEQYF | . | once | TRBJ2-7 | TRBV7-6
TGTGCCAGCAGCTTTATTGGCGGGGGGCGAGGAGGCACAGATACGCAGTATTTT | CASSFIGGGRGGTDTQYF | TRBD2 | . | TRBJ2-3 | TRBV7-9
TGTGCCAGCAGCATCCCGGGACTAGCGGGGGCCGGGGAGCTGTTTTTT | CASSIPGLAGAGELFF | TRBD2 | . | TRBJ2-2 | TRBV9
TGTGCCAGCAGTTACGGGACAGGGGGCTACGAGCAGTACTTC | CASSYGTGGYEQYF | TRBD1 | few | TRBJ2-7 | TRBV6-2/TRBV6-3
TGTGCCAGCAGCCCCCAGGCGGGTGGGTCCTACGAGCAGTACTTC | CASSPQAGGSYEQYF | . | once | TRBJ2-7 | TRBV9
TGTGCCAGCAGCACTACTAGCGGGAGGGCCGATGAGCAGTTCTTC | CASSTTSGRADEQFF | TRBD2 | once | TRBJ2-1 | TRBV7-9
TGTGCCAGCAGCTTAGAGAGGGGTGGGAATGAGCAGTTCTTC | CASSLERGGNEQFF | . | . | TRBJ2-1 | TRBV7-8
TGTGCCTGGAGTCAGGACGGATACACCATATATTTT | CAWSQDGYTIYF | . | . | TRBJ1-3 | TRBV30
TGTGCCAGCAGCTTGGAAGGTAGGGCGGCGAACGAGCAGTACTTC | CASSLEGRAANEQYF | . | few | TRBJ2-7 | TRBV5-4
TGCAGCGTTGAAGACCCAAAGGACAGGGGGGGGAGTACGCAGTATTTT | CSVEDPKDRGGSTQYF | TRBD1 | . | TRBJ2-3 | TRBV29-1
TGCAGCGTTGAACAGGGGTCAGATACGCAGTATTTT | CSVEQGSDTQYF | . | . | TRBJ2-3 | TRBV29-1
TGTGCCAGCAGCCCATACAGGGGGGACTATGGCTACACCTTC | CASSPYRGDYGYTF | TRBD1 | . | TRBJ1-2 | TRBV7-8
TGTGCCAGCAGCCCCGTCCGTCTAGCGGGAGGGCCCGATACGCAGTATTTT | CASSPVRLAGGPDTQYF | TRBD2 | once | TRBJ2-3 | TRBV7-9
TGTGCCAGCAGCCGAACGCTCTTTGAAGCTTTCTTT | CASSRTLFEAFF | . | once | TRBJ1-1 | TRBV7-9
TGTGCCTGGAGTGTACTAGGTTCTGGGGCCAACGTCCTGACTTTC | CAWSVLGSGANVLTF | . | . | TRBJ2-6 | TRBV30
TGTGCCAGCAGCTTAGGAACAGGGCAACCCTACGAGCAGTACTTC | CASSLGTGQPYEQYF | . | . | TRBJ2-7 | TRBV7-2